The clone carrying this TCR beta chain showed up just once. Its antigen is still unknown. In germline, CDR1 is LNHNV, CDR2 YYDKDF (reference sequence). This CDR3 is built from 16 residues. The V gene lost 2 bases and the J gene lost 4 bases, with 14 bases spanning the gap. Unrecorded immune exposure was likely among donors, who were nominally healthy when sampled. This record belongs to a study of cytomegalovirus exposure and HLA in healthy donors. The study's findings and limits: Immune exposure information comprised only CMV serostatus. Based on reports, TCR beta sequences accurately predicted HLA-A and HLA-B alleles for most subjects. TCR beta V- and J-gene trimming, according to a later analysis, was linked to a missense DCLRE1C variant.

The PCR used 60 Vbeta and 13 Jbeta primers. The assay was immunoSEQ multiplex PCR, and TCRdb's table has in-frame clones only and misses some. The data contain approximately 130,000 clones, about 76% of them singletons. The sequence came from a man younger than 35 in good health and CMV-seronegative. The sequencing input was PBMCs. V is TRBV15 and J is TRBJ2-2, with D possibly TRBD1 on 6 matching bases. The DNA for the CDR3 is TGTGCCACCAGCAGACACAGGGCCTCGACCACCGGGGAGCTGTTTTTT. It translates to CATSRHRASTTGELFF.